This passage covers 19 T cell receptor beta chains from one sample sequenced in a study of cytomegalovirus exposure and HLA in healthy donors. PCR involved 60 Vbeta and 13 Jbeta primers. Assay: immunoSEQ multiplex PCR; the TCRdb copy retains only in-frame clones and omits some. This sample carries about 170,000 clones, roughly 85% of them seen once, and the ten largest clones take about 2.5%. Source material: PBMCs. Receptor source: a man aged 25-45 years in good health and CMV-seropositive.

J is TRBJ1-2 and V is TRBV18; 10 bases fit TRBD1. The ends lost 6 bases at V and 3 bases at J; junction bases unmatched: 4. Germline V gene sequence: CDR1 KGHSH, CDR2 LQKENI. The CDR3 covers 14 residues. CDR3 DNA: TGTGCCAGCTCCCGACAGGGGGCGGACTATGGCTACACCTTC. Its protein product is CASSRQGADYGYTF.

The V and J genes are TRBV27 and TRBJ2-3; D is unclear. The germline CDR1 and CDR2 sequences are MNHEY and SMNVEV (reference sequence). Deletions cut 6 bases from V and 11 bases from J, with 18 bases between. CDR3 length: 13 residues. DNA for the CDR3: TGTGCCAGCAGCCCCCGTCCCCTTAGTGTGCAGTATTTT. It yields the protein CASSPRPLSVQYF.

There are a few counts of this clone. The chain combines TRBV6-6 with TRBJ2-2; no definite D call. The CDR3 contains 14 residues. V lost 7 bases and J lost 1, with 10 bases in between. Germline CDR1 MNHNY, CDR2 SVGAGI (reference sequence). The CDR3: CASKHRRNTGELFF. In nucleotides, the CDR3 is TGTGCCAGCAAACATAGGAGGAACACCGGGGAGCTGTTTTTT.

The V and J genes are TRBV5-1 and TRBJ2-3; 12 bases match TRBD2. The CDR3 loop spans 16 amino acids. V was pared by 5 bases and J by 0 bases, with 4 bases of the junction left unmatched. The germline V gene encodes CDR1 SGHRS and CDR2 YFSETQ. The CDR3 sequence: CASRPGTSGSTDTQYF. Here the CDR3 DNA reads TGCGCCAGCAGACCAGGGACTAGCGGGAGCACAGATACGCAGTATTTT.

The genes are TRBV7-9 and TRBJ1-1; perhaps TRBD1 as D (6 bases). The CDR3 covers 15 residues. Germline V CDR1 and CDR2: SEHNR, FQNEAQ (reference sequence). The V gene lost 2 bases and the J gene lost 5 bases, with 15 bases spanning the gap. CDR3 coding DNA: TGTGCCAGCAGCTTAATTCAACAGGGAGGGACTGAAGCTTTCTTT. Translated: CASSLIQQGGTEAFF.

The table lists this clone with a count of one. The chain is built from TRBV2 and TRBJ2-3; TRBD2 agrees at 9 bases. V trimming: 7 bases; J trimming: 4 bases; junction bases outside the gene matches: 15. The CDR3 consists of 17 residues. CDR1 is SNHLY, CDR2 FYNNEI, per germline. The CDR3 reads CASTRGTAGGVPDTQYF. In nucleotides, the CDR3 is TGTGCCAGCACCAGAGGTACGGCGGGAGGGGTGCCAGATACGCAGTATTTT.

The chain is built from TRBV6-5 and TRBJ2-5; possible D gene TRBD1, 5 bases. Germline V lookup: CDR1 MNHEY, CDR2 SVGAGI. The CDR3 is made up of 15 amino acids. V lost 10 bases, J lost 2 bases, and 20 bases lay in between. Written as DNA, the CDR3 is TGTGCCACCCAGAATATCGGCCAGGGACAAGAGACCCAGTACTTC. Protein: CATQNIGQGQETQYF.

The chain recombines TRBV7-3 with TRBJ2-3; 7 bases agree with TRBD2. The length of the CDR3 is 14 residues. Germline V lookup: CDR1 SGHTA, CDR2 FQGTGA. V was clipped by 4 bases and J by 4 bases; unmatched bases: 5. CDR3 nucleotides: TGTGCCAGCAGCTCGGGGGGATTATCAGATACGCAGTATTTT. This sequence encodes CASSSGGLSDTQYF. The entire variable domain, with the rest obtained from reference TRBV7-3 and TRBJ2-3, is as follows: GAGVSQTPSNKVTEKGKYVELRCDPISGHTALYWYRQSLGQGPEFLIYFQGTGAADDSGLPNDRFFAVRPEGSVSTLKIQRTERGDSAVYLCASSSGGLSDTQYFGPGTRLTVL.

The rearrangement uses TRBV18 and TRBJ2-7; 7 nucleotides agree with TRBD1. The CDR3 has 15 residues. Germline lookup yields CDR1 KGHSH and CDR2 LQKENI. J gave up 0 bases and V 2 bases, and 4 bases lay outside the gene matches. The CDR3 spells CASSPTGTASYEQYF. The CDR3 DNA reads TGTGCCAGCTCACCAACCGGGACAGCCTCCTACGAGCAGTACTTC.

This clone was observed a single time. This chain joins TRBV25-1 and TRBJ1-1; 7 nucleotides line up with TRBD1. The CDR3 extends over 15 amino acids. Germline V CDR1 and CDR2: MGHDK, SYGVNS. V was pared by 2 bases and J by 5 bases, with 8 bases of the junction left unmatched. The CDR3 loop reads CASSEPTTGNTEAFF. CDR3 nucleotides: TGTGCCAGCAGTGAACCAACGACAGGGAATACTGAAGCTTTCTTT.

The chain uses TRBV2 and TRBJ1-2, with D hard to call. Trimming removed 4 bases from V and 0 bases from J, with 9 bases in between. The CDR3 totals 14 residues. Germline CDR1 is SNHLY and CDR2 is FYNNEI. The CDR3 protein is CASSGPLANYGYTF. The CDR3, as DNA: TGTGCCAGCAGTGGTCCTTTAGCTAACTATGGCTACACCTTC.

V is TRBV11-2 and J is TRBJ2-7, with 9 positions matching TRBD1. The CDR3 length is 15 residues. Germline CDR1 is SGHAT and CDR2 is FQNNGV. J was trimmed by 6 bases and V by 3 bases; bases with no gene match: 9. DNA for the CDR3: TGTGCCAGCAGCTTCACGACAGGGGGTTTGGGCGAGCAGTACTTC. This codes for CASSFTTGGLGEQYF.

This clone was seen only once. This sequence joins TRBV2 and TRBJ1-2; TRBD1 agrees at 8 bases. CDR3 length: 13 amino acids. CDR1 SNHLY and CDR2 FYNNEI come from the germline V gene. J gave up 8 bases and V 6 bases, and 8 bases lay outside the gene matches. CDR3 DNA: TGTGCCAGCAGGGCGACAGGGGTGGAGGGCTACACCTTC. Protein sequence: CASRATGVEGYTF. The whole variable domain, filled in from reference TRBV2 and TRBJ1-2, reads EPEVTQTPSHQVTQMGQEVILRCVPISNHLYFYWYRQILGQKVEFLVSFYNNEISEKSEIFDDQFSVERPDGSNFTLKIRSTKLEDSAMYFCASRATGVEGYTFGSGTRLTVV.

V and J are TRBV9 and TRBJ1-1, with D possibly TRBD1 on 5 matching bases. Trimming cost V 3 bases and J 4 bases, with 22 bases left between them. CDR1 is SGDLS, CDR2 YYNGEE, per germline. This CDR3 contains 17 residues. The CDR3 nucleotides read TGTGCCAGCAGCGCCAAGGGCTACGTGGGGGGTTTCACTGAAGCTTTCTTT. It translates to CASSAKGYVGGFTEAFF.

V gene TRBV5-5 combines with J gene TRBJ2-5; TRBD1 matches 10 bases. V shed 2 bases and J 0 bases; nucleotides not matched to a gene: 7. CDR1 and CDR2 from the germline V gene are SGHKS and YYEKEE (reference sequence). The CDR3 covers 17 residues. The DNA of the CDR3 is TGTGCCAGCAGCTTAGTCTGGACAGGGGGTTACCAAGAGACCCAGTACTTC. This sequence encodes CASSLVWTGGYQETQYF.

The CDR3 spells CASSLDGNSYEQYV. CDR3 sequence (DNA): TGTGCCAGCAGCTTGGACGGGAACTCCTACGAGCAGTACGTC. This chain connects TRBV5-4 to TRBJ2-7; D might be TRBD2 (5 bases). The CDR3 spans 14 residues. The ends were cut back, 0 bases at V and 0 bases at J, with 7 bases in the middle. Germline lookup yields CDR1 SGHNT and CDR2 YYREEE (reference sequence).

This clone was detected once. The chain is built from TRBV29-1 and TRBJ1-2; D is unresolved. V gave up 6 bases and J gave up 8 bases, with 13 bases separating them. The CDR3 is 11 residues long. The germline gives CDR1 SQVTM, CDR2 ANQGSEA. The CDR3 bases are TGCAGCGTCCCCGGTGCCCCAGGCTACACCTTC. It yields the protein CSVPGAPGYTF.

This rearrangement joins TRBV6-1 to TRBJ2-7, with D perhaps matching TRBD2 (7 bases). Germline values: CDR1 MNHNS, CDR2 SASEGT. With 4 bases removed from V and 0 bases from J, the gap between germline ends came to 13 bases. This CDR3 contains 15 residues. CDR3 in amino acids: CASSVREGVSYEQYV. Written as DNA, the CDR3 is TGTGCCAGCAGTGTAAGGGAGGGGGTCTCCTACGAGCAGTACGTC.

V and J are TRBV4-3 and TRBJ1-1; no firm D call. With 1 base removed from V and 4 bases from J, the gap between germline ends came to 10 bases. From germline, CDR1 is LGHNA and CDR2 YSLEER. CDR3 size: 14 residues. CDR3: CASSQVEGSTEAFF. The CDR3 DNA is TGCGCCAGCAGCCAAGTGGAGGGATCCACTGAAGCTTTCTTT.